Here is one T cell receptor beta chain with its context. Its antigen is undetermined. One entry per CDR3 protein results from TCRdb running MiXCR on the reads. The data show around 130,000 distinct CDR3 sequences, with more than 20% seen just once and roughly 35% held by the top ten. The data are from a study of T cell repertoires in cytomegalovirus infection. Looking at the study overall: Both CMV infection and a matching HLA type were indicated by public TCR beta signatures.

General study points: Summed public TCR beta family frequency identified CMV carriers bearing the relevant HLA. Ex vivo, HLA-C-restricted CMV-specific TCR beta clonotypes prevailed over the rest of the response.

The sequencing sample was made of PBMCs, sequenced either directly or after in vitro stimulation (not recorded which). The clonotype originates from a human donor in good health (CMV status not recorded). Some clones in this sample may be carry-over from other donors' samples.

The CDR3 DNA is TGTGCCAGCAGCCCAGGGACAGACTATGGCTACACCTTC. Translation gives CASSPGTDYGYTF. This sequence joins TRBV7-8 and TRBJ1-2, with 7 bases lining up with TRBD1. After removal of 5 bases from V and 3 bases from J, the junction contained 3 bases not matched to a gene. This CDR3 comprises 13 residues. Germline values: CDR1 SGHVS, CDR2 FQNEAQ.